The 11 T cell receptor beta chains in this list originate from one sample, sequenced in a study of graft-versus-host responses after intestinal transplantation. What these receptors recognize is not known. Data came from immunoSEQ multiplex PCR; TCRdb stores just in-frame clones and leaves some out. This sample has 100,000 to 120,000 clones, with 90% to 95% found just once. This material consisted of unstimulated CD8+ T cells sorted from spleen or lymph node cells, taken before intestinal transplant. Receptors were obtained from a human donor who received an intestinal transplant.

V and J are TRBV2 and TRBJ2-1; 7 bases fit TRBD1. With 3 bases clipped from V and 4 bases from J, the junction kept 6 bases outside the gene matches. The CDR3 has 15 residues. CDR1 is SNHLY and CDR2 is FYNNEI in the germline V gene. The CDR3 protein is CASSDVLGQYNEQFF. The CDR3 nucleotides read TGTGCCAGCAGTGATGTTTTGGGACAGTACAATGAGCAGTTCTTC.

The chain links TRBV27 to TRBJ2-1; the D gene is possibly TRBD1 (6 bases). Trimming shortened V by 5 bases and J by 5 bases, and 10 bases separated the two germline ends. The length of the CDR3 is 13 residues. Germline assignment: CDR1 MNHEY and CDR2 SMNVEV (reference sequence). The CDR3 reads CASSGDIDNEQFF. CDR3 DNA sequence: TGTGCCAGCAGTGGGGACATCGACAATGAGCAGTTCTTC.

The DNA for the CDR3 is TGTGCCAGCAGCCCAGTCTGGCCTGACACTGAAGCTTTCTTT. The encoded protein is CASSPVWPDTEAFF. This chain links TRBV9 with TRBJ1-1; no reliable D call. V lost 4 bases to trimming and J lost 3 bases, with 13 bases between them. The CDR3 is 14 amino acids. Per the germline V gene, CDR1 is SGDLS and CDR2 is YYNGEE.

The chain couples TRBV13 to TRBJ2-5; D is unclear. Near its end, the DNA agrees better with TRBJ2-7, so the J call may be wrong. CDR3 length: 13 residues. Germline V lookup: CDR1 PRHDT, CDR2 FYEKMQ (reference sequence). The CDR3, as DNA: TGTGCCAGCAGCTTAGGGGCTAGCTACGAGCAGTACTTC. Its translation is CASSLGASYEQYF.

The chain couples TRBV5-6 to TRBJ2-3; TRBD1 matches 8 bases. Germline assignment: CDR1 SGHDT and CDR2 YYEEEE. The CDR3 consists of 15 residues. With 0 bases clipped from V and 6 bases from J, the junction kept 6 bases outside the gene matches. The CDR3 DNA is TGTGCCAGCAGCTTGGTGGGACAGGCGGAGGATACGCAGTATTTT. Its protein product is CASSLVGQAEDTQYF.

The CDR3: CASSKGSSILDTQYF. CDR3 in DNA: TGTGCCAGCAGTAAAGGCAGTTCCATTCTGGATACGCAGTATTTT. This chain joins TRBV9 and TRBJ2-3; D uncertain. The V gene lost 5 bases and the J gene lost 6 bases, with 19 bases spanning the gap. In germline, CDR1 is SGDLS, CDR2 YYNGEE. CDR3 length equals 15 residues.

V usage is TRBV13 and J usage is TRBJ1-2; TRBD1 agrees at 7 bases. Germline CDR1 and CDR2: PRHDT and FYEKMQ (reference sequence). V shed 2 bases, J shed 3 bases, and the junction held 6 bases outside the gene matches. This CDR3 has 15 residues. CDR3 bases: TGTGCCAGCAGCTTACTAAACAGGGGCGACTATGGCTACACCTTC. It translates to CASSLLNRGDYGYTF.

The chain carries TRBV6-4 and TRBJ2-7; 12 nucleotides align to TRBD1. With V trimmed by 7 bases and J by 5 bases, 3 bases remained unmatched. Germline assignment: CDR1 MRHNA and CDR2 SNTAGT. CDR3 size: 13 residues. CDR3 sequence reads: CASIGTGGNEQYF. The CDR3 DNA reads TGTGCCAGCATAGGGACAGGGGGCAACGAGCAGTACTTC.

The V gene is TRBV11-3, the J gene TRBJ2-1; 9 positions agree with TRBD2. Germline CDR1 reads SGHNT; CDR2 reads YENEEA. Losses at the gene ends were 6 bases for V and 0 bases for J; bases not matched to a gene: 12. This CDR3 comprises 18 residues. The CDR3 nucleotides read TGTGCCAGCAGTCCTAGCGGGAATGGCTGGAGCTCCTACAATGAGCAGTTCTTC. Protein: CASSPSGNGWSSYNEQFF.

The CDR3 bases are TGTGCCAGCAGCCCCAGAAGCGGGGGGGGAGCCCGCGAGCAGTACTTC. Translating gives CASSPRSGGGAREQYF. The rearrangement links TRBV13 to TRBJ2-7; 10 bases agree with TRBD2. The length of the CDR3 is 16 residues. V lost 5 bases to trimming and J lost 6 bases; unmatched junction nucleotides: 13. From germline, CDR1 is PRHDT and CDR2 FYEKMQ (reference sequence).

The chain combines TRBV7-9 with TRBJ2-3; TRBD2 is a possible D gene (5 bases). V was shortened by 7 bases and J by 2 bases, with 19 bases between the two germline ends. CDR3 length: 16 residues. In germline, CDR1 is SEHNR, CDR2 FQNEAQ (reference sequence). The DNA for the CDR3 is TGTGCCAGCACGAGGGCTGATATAGTGTCCACAGATACGCAGTATTTT. Its protein product is CASTRADIVSTDTQYF.